This TCR beta chain was retrieved from a study of identical twins. The CDR3 runs to 15 residues. Per germline, CDR1 MNHEY and CDR2 SVGEGT. V shed 0 bases and J shed 1 base, with 8 bases lying between them. Whole-study results and caveats: Abundant beta clonotypes from cord blood had fewer insertions, unlike memory repertoires, which showed none. Twin pairs' shared out-of-frame alpha sequences were enriched in low generation probability.

TCRdb re-called the 5' RACE reads with MiXCR, one entry per CDR3 protein. The sample lists hundreds of thousands of distinct CDR3 sequences, around 6% occurring once. This clonotype occurred a few times. Antigen specificity is unknown. The rearrangement links TRBV6-2 or TRBV6-3 to TRBJ2-3; D gene ambiguous. The sequence was collected from a man in his late teens or twenties in good health. The sequenced material came from naive T cells sorted from blood. The chain's CDR3 is CASSYSTTRTDTQYF. In nucleotides, the CDR3 is TGTGCCAGCAGTTACTCGACAACCCGCACAGATACGCAGTATTTT.